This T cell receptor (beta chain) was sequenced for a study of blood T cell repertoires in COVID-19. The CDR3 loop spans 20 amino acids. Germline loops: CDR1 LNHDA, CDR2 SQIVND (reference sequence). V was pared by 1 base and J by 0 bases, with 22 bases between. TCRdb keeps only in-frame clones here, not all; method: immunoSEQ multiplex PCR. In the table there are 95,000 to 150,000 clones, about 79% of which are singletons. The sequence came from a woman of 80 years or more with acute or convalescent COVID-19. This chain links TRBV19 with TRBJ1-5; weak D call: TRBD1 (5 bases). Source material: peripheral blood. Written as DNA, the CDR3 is TGTGCCAGTAGTATAGCAGGTGGCAGGGTGGAACGATTTAGCAATCAGCCCCAGCATTTT. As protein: CASSIAGGRVERFSNQPQHF.